This T cell receptor beta chain was profiled in a study of shared clonotypes between healthy human individuals. Whole-study context: The study used three CD4 naive, three CD4 memory, two CD8 naive and one CD8 memory plate per donor. Study findings and constraints: Against clonotypes common to all four donors, non-shared ones had lower generation probabilities.

Concerning this clone itself: Its specificity is not known. Other DNA sequences in the same sample also yield this CDR3.

The data were produced by immunoSEQ multiplex PCR, yet TCRdb's version contains in-frame clones alone and is incomplete. The sample shows more than 2 million clones, almost 96% of them seen only once. Germline CDR1 and CDR2: LNHNV and YYDKDF (reference sequence). The CDR3 is 14 residues long. The V gene lost 0 bases and the J gene lost 0 bases, with 6 bases spanning the gap. HIV-negative, healthy adults without recent acute infections or vaccinations were the donors. A CD45RA+ naive subset and a CD45RA-negative memory subset were split from CD4+ cells. This TCR was sampled from a man between 18 and 29 years old in good health. J is TRBJ2-7 and V is TRBV15; D is perhaps TRBD1 or TRBD2 (5 bases each). The specimen sequenced was naive CD4+ T cells sorted from blood. The subset denotes: CD45RA+ positively selected. The CDR3 DNA reads TGTGCCACCAGCAGAGAGGGGACCTCCTACGAGCAGTACTTC. It encodes CATSREGTSYEQYF.